Following are 10 T cell receptor beta chains from one sample sequenced in a study of cytomegalovirus exposure and HLA in healthy donors. Researchers ran the PCR with 60 Vbeta and 13 Jbeta primers. Profiled with immunoSEQ multiplex PCR; TCRdb holds only in-frame clones, not every one. The sample has 120,000 or so clones, around four fifths seen once. Sequenced: PBMCs. The receptors originated from a man between 18 and 29 years old in good health and CMV-seropositive.

The chain employs TRBV27 and TRBJ1-2; a weak D match, TRBD1 (5 bases). From germline, CDR1 is MNHEY and CDR2 SMNVEV (reference sequence). Trimming removed 2 bases at V and 5 bases at J, with 18 bases between. The CDR3 runs 16 residues. The CDR3 region is CASSLQAKGVGYGYTF. The CDR3 DNA reads as TGTGCCAGCAGTTTACAGGCTAAAGGGGTGGGGTATGGCTACACCTTC.

The V call is TRBV4-1, the J call TRBJ1-6; 9 bases map to TRBD1. After removal of 6 bases from V and 7 bases from J, the junction contained 4 bases not matched to a gene. The V gene's germline CDR1 is MGHRA and CDR2 YSYEKL. CDR3 length equals 14 residues. CDR3 protein: CASSTGTGNSPLHF. The CDR3 DNA reads TGCGCCAGCAGTACCGGGACAGGGAATTCACCCCTCCACTTT.

The chain has TRBV5-4 and TRBJ2-7; D is perhaps TRBD1 (6 bases). The CDR3 contains 14 residues. Trimming left V 3 bases short and J 0 bases short, with 10 bases between. Germline loops: CDR1 SGHNT, CDR2 YYREEE (reference sequence). CDR3 loop: CASSSRGNSYEQYF. The CDR3, as DNA: TGTGCCAGCAGCTCCAGGGGAAACTCCTACGAGCAGTACTTC.

The chain uses TRBV19 and TRBJ1-5; D not certain. Trimming pared 3 bases from V and 0 bases from J, leaving 6 bases between. CDR1 is LNHDA and CDR2 is SQIVND in the germline V gene (reference sequence). CDR3 length equals 14 residues. The DNA of the CDR3 is TGTGCCAGTAGTATGGAGAATAGCAATCAGCCCCAGCATTTT. Protein product: CASSMENSNQPQHF.

The chain has TRBV6-5 and TRBJ2-7; D is perhaps TRBD1 (5 bases). CDR1 MNHEY and CDR2 SVGAGI come from the germline V gene. The CDR3 extends over 13 amino acids. V lost 7 bases, J lost 0 bases, and 10 bases lay in between. In DNA, the CDR3 is TGTGCCAGCACCCTGACAGACTCCTACGAGCAGTACTTC. Translation gives CASTLTDSYEQYF.

This rearrangement joins TRBV19 to TRBJ1-5; D is perhaps TRBD1 (5 bases). The germline V and J ends were trimmed by 3 bases and 8 bases, with 17 bases remaining between them. The germline CDR1 and CDR2 sequences are LNHDA and SQIVND (reference sequence). There are 15 residues in the CDR3. The DNA for the CDR3 is TGTGCCAGTAGTATCGGTTCGCAGGGCTGGGAGCCCCAGCATTTT. Translating gives CASSIGSQGWEPQHF.

V usage is TRBV28 and J usage is TRBJ2-7; D might be TRBD1 (5 bases). V was shortened by 4 bases and J by 1 base, with 20 bases between the two germline ends. This CDR3 has 17 amino acids. CDR1 and CDR2 from the germline V gene are MDHEN and SYDVKM. The CDR3 reads CASSSRQGLEFSYEQYF. The DNA of the CDR3 is TGTGCCAGCAGTTCGCGTCAGGGTCTCGAATTTTCCTACGAGCAGTACTTC. Together with reference TRBV28 and TRBJ2-7, the CDR3 gives the full variable domain: DVKVTQSSRYLVKRTGEKVFLECVQDMDHENMFWYRQDPGLGLRLIYFSYDVKMKEKGDIPEGYSVSREKKERFSLILESASTNQTSMYLCASSSRQGLEFSYEQYFGPGTRLTVT.

The chain combines TRBV7-2 with TRBJ1-4; 7 bases map to TRBD1. The CDR3 sequence is 15 residues long. Germline V gene sequence: CDR1 SGHTA, CDR2 FQGNSA. The J segment lost 6 bases and the V segment lost 5 bases, leaving 9 bases of the junction unmatched. The CDR3 nucleotides read TGTGCCAGCAGCCGCAAACCGGGACAGTATGAAAAACTGTTTTTT. The encoded protein is CASSRKPGQYEKLFF.

This chain connects TRBV11-2 to TRBJ1-1; D is possibly TRBD1 (6 bases). CDR1 and CDR2 (germline): SGHAT, FQNNGV. This CDR3 has 12 residues. The ends were cut back, 6 bases at V and 6 bases at J, with 11 bases in the middle. In DNA form, the CDR3 reads TGTGCCAGCAGGGGACAACCAGCTGAAGCTTTCTTT. It codes for CASRGQPAEAFF.

The chain combines TRBV30 with TRBJ1-5; 8 bases are a match to TRBD1. The CDR3 has 13 residues. Germline V gene data show CDR1 as GTSNPN and CDR2 as SVGIG (reference sequence). CDR3 sequence reads: CSKGGQGGQPQHF. The CDR3, as DNA: TGTTCAAAGGGCGGACAGGGTGGTCAGCCCCAGCATTTT.